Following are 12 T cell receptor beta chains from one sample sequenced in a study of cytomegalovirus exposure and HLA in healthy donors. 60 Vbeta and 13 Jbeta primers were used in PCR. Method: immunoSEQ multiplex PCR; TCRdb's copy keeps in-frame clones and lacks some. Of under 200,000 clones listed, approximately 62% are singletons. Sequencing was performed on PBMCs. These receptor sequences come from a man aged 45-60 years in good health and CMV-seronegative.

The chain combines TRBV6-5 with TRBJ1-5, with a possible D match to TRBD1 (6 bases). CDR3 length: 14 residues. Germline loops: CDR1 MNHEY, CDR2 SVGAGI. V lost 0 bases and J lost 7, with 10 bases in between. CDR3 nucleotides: TGTGCCAGCAGTTACTCCCCAGGGGAACAGCCCCAGCATTTT. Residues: CASSYSPGEQPQHF.

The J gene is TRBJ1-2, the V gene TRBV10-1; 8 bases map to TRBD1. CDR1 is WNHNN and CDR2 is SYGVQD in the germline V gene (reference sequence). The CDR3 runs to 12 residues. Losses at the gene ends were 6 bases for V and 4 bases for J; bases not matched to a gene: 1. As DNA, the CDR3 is TGCGCCAGCAGCGACAGGGGCTATGGCTACACCTTC. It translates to CASSDRGYGYTF.

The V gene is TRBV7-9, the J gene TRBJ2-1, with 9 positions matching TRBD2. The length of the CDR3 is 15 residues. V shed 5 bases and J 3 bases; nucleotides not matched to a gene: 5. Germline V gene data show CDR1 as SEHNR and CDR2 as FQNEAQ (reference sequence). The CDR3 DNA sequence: TGTGCCAGCAGCCCCCCTAGCGGGGTCTACAATGAGCAGTTCTTC. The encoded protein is CASSPPSGVYNEQFF.

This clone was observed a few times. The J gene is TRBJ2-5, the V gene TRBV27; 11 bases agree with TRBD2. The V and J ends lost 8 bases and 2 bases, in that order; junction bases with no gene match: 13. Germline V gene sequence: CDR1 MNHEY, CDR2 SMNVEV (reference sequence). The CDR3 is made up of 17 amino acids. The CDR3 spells CASSSDSSGGIQETQYF. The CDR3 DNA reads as TGTGCCAGCTCCTCCGATTCTAGCGGGGGGATACAAGAGACCCAGTACTTC.

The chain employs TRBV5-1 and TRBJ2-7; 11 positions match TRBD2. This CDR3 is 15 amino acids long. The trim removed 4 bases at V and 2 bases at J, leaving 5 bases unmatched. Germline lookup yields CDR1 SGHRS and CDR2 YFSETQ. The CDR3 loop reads CASSQGLAVAYEQYF. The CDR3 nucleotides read TGCGCCAGCAGCCAGGGACTAGCGGTTGCCTACGAGCAGTACTTC. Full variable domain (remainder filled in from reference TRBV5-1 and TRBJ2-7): KAGVTQTPRYLIKTRGQQVTLSCSPISGHRSVSWYQQTPGQGLQFLFEYFSETQRNKGNFPGRFSGRQFSNSRSEMNVSTLELGDSALYLCASSQGLAVAYEQYFGPGTRLTVT.

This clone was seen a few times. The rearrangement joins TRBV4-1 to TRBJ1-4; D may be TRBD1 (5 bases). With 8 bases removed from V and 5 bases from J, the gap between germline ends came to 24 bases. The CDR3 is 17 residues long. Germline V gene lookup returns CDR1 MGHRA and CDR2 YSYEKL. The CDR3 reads CASGRGGAGGGNEKLFF. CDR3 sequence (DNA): TGCGCCAGCGGCCGGGGGGGAGCCGGTGGTGGAAATGAAAAACTGTTTTTT.

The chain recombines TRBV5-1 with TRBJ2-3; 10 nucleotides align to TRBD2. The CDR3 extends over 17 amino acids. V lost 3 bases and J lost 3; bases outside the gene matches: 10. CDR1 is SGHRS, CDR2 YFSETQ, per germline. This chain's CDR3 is CASSYTSGALGTDTQYF. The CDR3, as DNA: TGCGCCAGCAGCTACACTAGCGGGGCTCTTGGGACAGATACGCAGTATTTT.

CDR3 DNA sequence: TGTGCCAGCAGTTCGACAGGGGGCTTTCAGCCCCAGCATTTT. The encoded protein is CASSSTGGFQPQHF. This chain links TRBV2 with TRBJ1-5; 10 bases line up with TRBD1. With V trimmed by 5 bases and J by 6 bases, 4 bases remained unmatched. Germline V gene lookup returns CDR1 SNHLY and CDR2 FYNNEI. The CDR3 contains 14 residues.

For the CDR3, the DNA is TGTGCCAGCAGCCCCGGGCAGCGGGGCTCCTACAATGAGCAGTTCTTC. It translates to CASSPGQRGSYNEQFF. The rearrangement uses TRBV28 and TRBJ2-1, with 7 bases matching TRBD2. Germline trimming cut 6 bases from V and 0 bases from J; bases unmatched to any gene: 8. The CDR3 is made up of 16 amino acids. Per the germline V gene, CDR1 is MDHEN and CDR2 is SYDVKM.

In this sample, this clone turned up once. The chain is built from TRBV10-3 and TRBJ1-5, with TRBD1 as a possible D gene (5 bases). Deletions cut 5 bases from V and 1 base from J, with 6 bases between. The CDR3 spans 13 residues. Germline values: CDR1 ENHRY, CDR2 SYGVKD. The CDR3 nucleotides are TGTGCCATCAGTCGACAGAGCAATCAGCCCCAGCATTTT. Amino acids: CAISRQSNQPQHF.

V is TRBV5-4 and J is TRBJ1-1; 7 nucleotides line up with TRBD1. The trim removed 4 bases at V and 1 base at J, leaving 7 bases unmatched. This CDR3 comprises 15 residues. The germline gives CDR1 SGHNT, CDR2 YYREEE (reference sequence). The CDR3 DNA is TGTGCCAGCAGCCTCTTCCAGGGGGGGAACACTGAAGCTTTCTTT. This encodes CASSLFQGGNTEAFF.

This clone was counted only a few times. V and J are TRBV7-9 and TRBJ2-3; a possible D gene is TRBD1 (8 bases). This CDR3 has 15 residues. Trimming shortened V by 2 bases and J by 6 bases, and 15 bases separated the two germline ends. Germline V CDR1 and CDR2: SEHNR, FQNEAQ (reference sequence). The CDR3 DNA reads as TGTGCCAGCAGCTTATTCGGACAGGGAGGGGATACGCAGTATTTT. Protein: CASSLFGQGGDTQYF.